Included here is one TCR beta chain sequence, with context. This specimen belongs to a study of early stage breast cancer tumors. Sequenced by immunoSEQ multiplex PCR; TCRdb stores in-frame clones only, minus some. Of 65,000 to 75,000 clones in the sample, roughly 80% were seen once. The TCR originated in a person aged 40 to 49 with breast cancer. Material: blood.

The CDR3 region has the DNA TGTGCCAGCAGTCCCCCACGTGGGACACCCCAAGAGACCCAGTACTTC. Translating it yields CASSPPRGTPQETQYF. The chain combines TRBV28 with TRBJ2-5; D might be TRBD1 (6 bases). V dropped 5 bases and J dropped 1 base, with 17 bases sitting between them. The CDR3 is 16 amino acids. CDR1 is MDHEN and CDR2 is SYDVKM in the germline V gene.